The 2 T cell receptor beta chains below were found in one sample sequenced in a study of T cells in localized non-small cell lung cancer. Produced via immunoSEQ multiplex PCR; TCRdb's table is partial and in-frame only. The sample consists of approximately 37,000 clones, more than 75% of them appearing once. The source was peripheral blood, collected before any cancer treatment. The receptors stem from a man aged 18 to 49 with stage I lung adenocarcinoma.

V gene TRBV5-1 combines with J gene TRBJ2-1; TRBD2 matches 8 bases. Germline V gene lookup returns CDR1 SGHRS and CDR2 YFSETQ. The trim removed 4 bases at V and 2 bases at J, leaving 8 bases unmatched. The CDR3 runs 16 residues. The CDR3 region is CASSQDTSGAYNEQFF. In nucleotides, the CDR3 is TGCGCCAGCAGCCAAGATACTAGCGGAGCCTACAATGAGCAGTTCTTC. Looking up the rest from reference TRBV5-1 and TRBJ2-1 gives the full variable domain: KAGVTQTPRYLIKTRGQQVTLSCSPISGHRSVSWYQQTPGQGLQFLFEYFSETQRNKGNFPGRFSGRQFSNSRSEMNVSTLELGDSALYLCASSQDTSGAYNEQFFGPGTRLTVL.

This clone was observed a handful of times. V usage is TRBV15 and J usage is TRBJ2-3; TRBD2 agrees at 11 bases. Trimming cost V 0 bases and J 1 base; bases outside gene matches: 3. Germline CDR1 and CDR2: LNHNV and YYDKDF (reference sequence). The CDR3 has 17 amino acids. The CDR3 DNA sequence: TGTGCCACCAGCAGAGAACAGACTAGCGGGGGCACAGATACGCAGTATTTT. It is translated as CATSREQTSGGTDTQYF.